The clone carrying this T cell receptor (beta chain) occurred once. Sequencing used immunoSEQ multiplex PCR; TCRdb keeps in-frame clones, though not all of them. In the table there are some 67,000 clones, nearly 98% of which are singletons. This entry is derived from a study of technical replicates of blood from several donors. V shed 5 bases and J shed 4 bases, with 12 bases lying between them. The CDR3 sequence is 14 residues long. CDR1 is MRHNA and CDR2 is SNTAGT in the germline V gene. The source material was T cells isolated from PBMCs. The sequence was obtained from a human donor in good health. The rearrangement uses TRBV6-4 and TRBJ2-1; a possible D gene is TRBD2 (6 bases). This CDR3 reads CASSLEGRYNEQFF. CDR3 in DNA: TGTGCCAGCAGTTTGGAGGGTCGGTACAATGAGCAGTTCTTC.